Listed here are 9 T cell receptor beta chains from one sample, sequenced in a study of T-cell reconstitution after alpha-beta-depleted transplantation in children. During its preparation, the TCRbeta library received unique molecular identifiers. MiXCR, applied by TCRdb to the PCR reads, yields one record per CDR3 protein. The repertoire holds 250,000 to 350,000 distinct CDR3 sequences, with 23% as singletons. The source was PBMCs, mostly from graft donor cells, collected 180 days after TCRalphabeta/CD19-depleted stem cell transplant. Every receptor here comes from a male patient younger than 18 who had a stem cell transplant for acute lymphoblastic leukemia, so the T cells may come from the graft donor.

The chain links TRBV27 to TRBJ1-6, with unresolved D. Trimming took 0 bases from V and 5 from J, leaving 8 bases between them. The CDR3 is made up of 15 amino acids. Germline CDR1 reads MNHEY; CDR2 reads SMNVEV (reference sequence). The CDR3 region has the DNA TGTGCCAGCAGTTTATCAGGAGGGAATAATTCACCCCTCCACTTT. Translating gives CASSLSGGNNSPLHF.

This clonotype was observed a single time. The J gene is TRBJ2-7, the V gene TRBV10-3; TRBD2 matches 15 bases. After removal of 11 bases from V and 6 bases from J, the junction contained 8 bases not matched to a gene. The CDR3 spans 14 residues. CDR1 and CDR2 (germline): ENHRY, SYGVKD. The CDR3: CAATGGLAGGEQYF. For the CDR3, the DNA is TGTGCCGCCACCGGGGGACTAGCGGGAGGCGAGCAGTACTTC.

Concerning this clonotype: This could be a read error, since a much larger clone is one nucleotide away. The chain carries TRBV5-1 and TRBJ2-7; possibly TRBD2 for D (6 bases). CDR3 size: 12 residues. Germline-derived CDR1 and CDR2 are SGHRS and YFSETQ. Here the CDR3 reads CTSSLAGNEQYF. CDR3 sequence (DNA): TGCACCAGCAGCTTGGCGGGGAACGAGCAGTACTTC.

The chain carries TRBV12-3 or TRBV12-4 and TRBJ2-1, with D perhaps TRBD1 or TRBD2 (6 bases each). V lost 6 bases, J lost 8 bases, and 14 bases lay in between. The CDR3 sequence is 13 residues long. CDR3: CASSHTRGDEQFF. In nucleotides, the CDR3 is TGTGCCAGCAGCCACACAAGGGGGGATGAGCAGTTCTTC.

This chain connects TRBV12-3 or TRBV12-4 to TRBJ1-2; 7 positions match TRBD1. Trimming cost V 4 bases and J 12 bases; bases outside gene matches: 14. This CDR3 has 14 amino acids. As DNA, the CDR3 is TGTGCCAGCAGTTACCGGGACAGCTTGACCGGCGACACCTTC. This codes for CASSYRDSLTGDTF.

This clonotype appeared a few times. This rearrangement joins TRBV7-9 to TRBJ2-7, with D possibly TRBD1 on 6 matching bases. Germline-derived CDR1 and CDR2 are SEHNR and FQNEAQ (reference sequence). The germline V and J ends were trimmed by 5 bases and 3 bases, with 17 bases remaining between them. The CDR3 is made up of 15 amino acids. The CDR3 coding sequence is TGTGCCAGCAGCGACAGGACGGCGTACTACTACGAGCAGTACTTC. It is translated as CASSDRTAYYYEQYF.

In its sample, this clonotype was seen a few times. V and J are TRBV29-1 and TRBJ2-3; D is unclear. Germline values: CDR1 SQVTM, CDR2 ANQGSEA. CDR3 size: 13 residues. V lost 4 bases and J lost 2, with 10 bases in between. CDR3 sequence: CSVVGQTTDTQYF. DNA for the CDR3: TGCAGCGTTGTAGGGCAGACCACAGATACGCAGTATTTT.

On this clonotype itself: This may stem from a read error, because a much larger clone lies one nucleotide away. The gene calls are TRBV25-1 and TRBJ1-5, with 10 nucleotides matching TRBD1. With V trimmed by 3 bases and J by 6 bases, 2 bases remained unmatched. In germline, CDR1 is MGHDK, CDR2 SYGVNS. This CDR3 has 14 residues. CDR3: CASSETGGGQPQHF. CDR3 nucleotides: TGTGCCAGCAGTGAGACAGGGGGCGGTCAGCCCCAGCATTTT.

This clonotype has just a few counts. CDR3 in amino acids: CASGSPSEHNNEQFF. For the CDR3, the DNA is TGTGCTAGTGGTTCCCCTAGCGAGCATAACAATGAGCAGTTCTTC. The chain joins TRBV12-5 to TRBJ2-1, with a weak D call TRBD2 (6 bases). V was cut by 4 bases and J by 5 bases, with 15 bases left in between. Germline CDR1 LGHNT, CDR2 FRNRAP. This CDR3 contains 15 residues.